This T cell receptor beta chain appears in the sequencing data of a study of blood T cell repertoires in COVID-19. Study summary: Donors in the United States, Italy and Spain gave samples during acute or convalescent COVID-19.

CDR1 SGHRS and CDR2 YFSETQ come from the germline V gene. The CDR3 runs 15 residues. V dropped 3 bases and J dropped 6; count of bases not matched to a gene: 8. This clone was seen a handful of times. Libraries were prepared by immunoSEQ multiplex PCR; TCRdb keeps only in-frame clonotypes and omits some of them. The sample lists under 200,000 clones, 89% occurring once. The study counted Cohort 3 donors as recovered given two negative PCRs, clearance, or symptom resolution. Sequenced input: PBMCs or T cells enriched from blood (not recorded which). The V gene is TRBV5-1, the J gene TRBJ1-2; TRBD1 matches 10 bases. The clonotype comes from a woman between 18 and 29 years old who had recovered from COVID-19. This CDR3 is CASSSFQGTGDGYTF. CDR3 in DNA: TGCGCCAGCAGCTCATTTCAGGGGACAGGGGATGGCTACACCTTC.